This T cell receptor beta chain was documented in a study of shared T cell receptors in the human thymus. The V gene's germline CDR1 is SGDLS and CDR2 YYNGEE. This CDR3 region has 12 residues. V lost 8 bases, J lost 5 bases, and 6 bases stayed unmatched. Sequencing was performed with immunoSEQ multiplex PCR; in TCRdb, only in-frame clones are kept and a portion is missing. In the table there are roughly 560,000 clones, more than 75% of which are singletons. These data were also reused for a study on human thymus T cells. That source adds: Infants, healthy and Finnish, who were having corrective surgery for congenital heart defects served as donors. Thymic and blood repertoires showed apparently biased V and J gene usage.

V is TRBV9 and J is TRBJ2-5; 7 bases align to TRBD2. Sequenced input: thymocytes. The receptor was isolated from a boy in the first two years of life with a congenital heart defect. The CDR3 loop reads CARGGGPETQYF. The DNA for the CDR3 is TGTGCCAGGGGGGGAGGGCCGGAGACCCAGTACTTC.